This T cell receptor beta chain was documented in a study of cytomegalovirus exposure and HLA in healthy donors. Unrecorded immune exposures were likely, despite nominal health at sampling. A multiplex PCR was run with 60 Vbeta primers and 13 Jbeta primers. As originally analysed: An analysis that came later counted tens of millions of unique TCR beta chains, around 12 million shared. Generated by immunoSEQ multiplex PCR, the TCRdb table keeps only in-frame clones and is missing some. The DNA was the basis for D and trimming; V, J and clone size are from that table. The data contain about 110,000 clones, 82% of them singletons. The CDR3 extends over 12 amino acids. In germline, CDR1 is SQVTM, CDR2 ANQGSEA. V trimming: 7 bases; J trimming: 2 bases; junction bases outside the gene matches: 4.

V usage is TRBV29-1 and J usage is TRBJ2-5, with TRBD1 matching over 7 bases. Sequencing input: PBMCs. This clonotype was obtained from a man aged 30 to 39 in good health and CMV-seropositive. DNA for the CDR3: TGCAGCGGCGGACAGGCGCAAGAGACCCAGTACTTC. Its translation is CSGGQAQETQYF.